Sequencing of this TCR beta chain was carried out in a study of Ad26.COV2.S vaccination and SARS-CoV-2 variants. Overall study: Donor participated within the Ad26.COV2.S arm of the COV1001 trial.

As for treatment: roughly 20 received Ad26.COV2.S at low or high dose, single or two shots; five or six received placebo; per-sample allocation not given. Following the first vaccine or placebo injection, samples were taken on day 63. The V gene end was trimmed by 6 bases and the J gene end by 8 bases; junction bases not matched to a gene: 9. CDR3 length equals 14 residues. Germline CDR1 is ENHRY and CDR2 is SYGVKD. Clones were sequenced by immunoSEQ multiplex PCR, and TCRdb holds only the in-frame ones, with some missing. The sample comprises 300,000 to 350,000 clones, 85% to 90% of which are singletons, and around 5% rests with the top ten.

The origin of this receptor is a person aged 18-65 years who received the Ad26.COV2.S COVID-19 vaccine or a placebo. The chain is built from TRBV10-3 and TRBJ2-1; TRBD2 agrees at 8 bases. Sequencing used peripheral blood, obtained in a trial of Ad26.COV2.S vaccine versus placebo. This CDR3 reads CAIRPGLGFDEQFF. The CDR3, as DNA: TGTGCCATCAGACCGGGACTAGGATTCGATGAGCAGTTCTTC.